This TCR beta chain was sequenced in a study of T cell repertoires in ileal Crohn's disease. Points from the study as a whole: High-frequency clones were more common in sorted CD8 than CD4 cells.

Germline V lookup: CDR1 SGHKS, CDR2 YYEKEE (reference sequence). The V gene end was trimmed by 0 bases and the J gene end by 6 bases; junction bases not matched to a gene: 6. The CDR3 consists of 15 residues. Patients were adults with ileal or ileocolonic Crohn's disease needing resection. TCRdb's copy holds only in-frame clones and misses some; the assay was immunoSEQ multiplex PCR. The table records roughly 31,000 clones, about four fifths of them present only once. Regarding this clone: Antigen specificity is unknown.

This TCR derives from an adult with Crohn's disease. The specimen sequenced was ileal tissue. The J gene is TRBJ1-5, the V gene TRBV5-5; 7 bases fit TRBD1. Here the CDR3 reads CASSLAGGNAQPQHF. The CDR3 DNA reads as TGTGCCAGCAGCTTGGCAGGGGGAAACGCTCAGCCCCAGCATTTT.